This is a list of T cell receptor beta chains from one sample in a study of long-term antiretroviral therapy in people with HIV. Assay used: immunoSEQ multiplex PCR; TCRdb lists only in-frame clones, some missing. Found here are around 26,000 clones, approximately 73% of them singletons; the top ten hold 4.5% to 5.5%. Material: unsorted PBMCs, obtained 0.5 years after starting antiretroviral therapy. The receptors were gathered from a woman aged 40 to 50 with HIV. CDR3s include the opening cysteine and the closing phenylalanine or tryptophan. D genes are given only for firm matches. Only part of the rows carry a size: once, few, many, or a class if the clone is expanded.

J gene,D gene,clone size,V gene,CDR3 DNA,CDR3 protein
TRBJ1-1,NA,NA,TRBV30,TGTGCCGGGAAAAACTTGAACACTGAAGCTTTCTTT,CAGKNLNTEAFF
TRBJ2-7,NA,NA,TRBV5-4,TGTGCCAGCAGCTTGATCGGCGGGGCCTCCTACGAGCAGTACTTC,CASSLIGGASYEQYF
TRBJ1-2,TRBD1,NA,TRBV7-9,TGTGCCAGCAGCCAAGACAGGGGGGCGGCTGGCTACACCTTC,CASSQDRGAAGYTF
TRBJ2-3,NA,NA,TRBV4-1,TGCGCCAGCAGCCAAGTTAGGGCAGATACGCAGTATTTT,CASSQVRADTQYF
TRBJ2-2,TRBD2,NA,TRBV7-2,TGTGCCAGCAGCTTAGCTTTACACTACGTTCTAGCGGGGGGCGAGAACACCGGGGAGCTGTTTTTT,CASSLALHYVLAGGENTGELFF
TRBJ1-2,NA,once,TRBV2,TGTGCCAGCAGGCCCGGCTATTCATATGGCTACACCTTC,CASRPGYSYGYTF
TRBJ2-5,TRBD2,NA,TRBV2,TGTGCCAGCAGTGAGCGGGGGGGACAAGAGACCCAGTACTTC,CASSERGGQETQYF
TRBJ1-6,NA,NA,TRBV30,TGTGCCTGGAACTACCTCGGGGCAGGCCCCGATTCACCCCTCCACTTT,CAWNYLGAGPDSPLHF
TRBJ1-6,NA,few,TRBV5-1,TGCGCCAGCAGCTTCGGGCTAGGACAGCAGAATTCACCCCTCCACTTT,CASSFGLGQQNSPLHF
TRBJ2-3,TRBD2,NA,TRBV5-4,TGTGCCAGCAGCTCCCCTAGCGGGGGGTCTACAGATACGCAGTATTTT,CASSSPSGGSTDTQYF
TRBJ1-2,NA,NA,TRBV14,TGTGCCAGCAGCCAAGTCGCAGGGCCGCAGCGAAGGGGCTACACCTTC,CASSQVAGPQRRGYTF
TRBJ1-5,TRBD1,NA,TRBV9,TGTGCCAGCAGCCATCAGGGGGCTAGCAATCAGCCCCAGCATTTT,CASSHQGASNQPQHF
TRBJ1-1,NA,NA,TRBV5-1,TGCGCCAGCAGCGGGGTCACTGAAGCTTTCTTT,CASSGVTEAFF
TRBJ1-4,NA,NA,TRBV5-1,TGCGCCAGCAGCGCCGGAGGGGGGATTATAGAAAAACTGTTTTTT,CASSAGGGIIEKLFF
TRBJ1-1,NA,NA,TRBV4-2,TGTGCCAGCAGCCAGGACAGCACTGAAGCTTTCTTT,CASSQDSTEAFF
TRBJ2-3,TRBD1,NA,TRBV4-3,TGCGCCAGCAGCCACCGGGACAGGGATAGAGATACGCAGTATTTT,CASSHRDRDRDTQYF
TRBJ2-7,NA,NA,TRBV5-1,TGCGCCAGCAGTTTCGGAACGGCAATGACTTACGAGCAGTACTTC,CASSFGTAMTYEQYF
TRBJ1-1,TRBD1,medium-sized,TRBV11-1,TGTGCCAGCAGCTTAGGAGGGGGCCGTAGGGCTTTCTTT,CASSLGGGRRAFF
TRBJ2-6,NA,NA,TRBV19,TGTGCCAGTAGTCCCTCTGGGGCCAACGTCCTGACTTTC,CASSPSGANVLTF
TRBJ1-3,TRBD1,few,TRBV11-2,TGTGCCAGCAGCTTTCCGACAGGGAGCAAGAACACCATATATTTT,CASSFPTGSKNTIYF
TRBJ1-6,NA,few,TRBV10-3,TGTGCCATCAGTGTCCAGGACTCCTATAATTCACCCCTCCACTTT,CAISVQDSYNSPLHF
TRBJ2-1,TRBD1,NA,TRBV4-2,TGTGCCAGCAGCCAAGACTTGGGACAGGGGGCCAATGAGCAGTTCTTC,CASSQDLGQGANEQFF